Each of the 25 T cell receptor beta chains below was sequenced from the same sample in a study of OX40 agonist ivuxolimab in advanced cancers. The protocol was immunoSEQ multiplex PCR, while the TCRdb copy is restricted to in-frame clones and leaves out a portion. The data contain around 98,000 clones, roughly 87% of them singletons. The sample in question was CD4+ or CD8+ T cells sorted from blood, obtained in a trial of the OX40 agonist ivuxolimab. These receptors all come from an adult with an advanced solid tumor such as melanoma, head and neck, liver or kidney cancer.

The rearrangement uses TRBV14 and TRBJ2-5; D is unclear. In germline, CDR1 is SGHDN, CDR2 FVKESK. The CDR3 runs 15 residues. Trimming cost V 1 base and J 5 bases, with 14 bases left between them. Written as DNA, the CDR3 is TGTGCCAGCAGCCAAGGGAGCGCATCCGGGGAGACCCAGTACTTC. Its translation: CASSQGSASGETQYF.

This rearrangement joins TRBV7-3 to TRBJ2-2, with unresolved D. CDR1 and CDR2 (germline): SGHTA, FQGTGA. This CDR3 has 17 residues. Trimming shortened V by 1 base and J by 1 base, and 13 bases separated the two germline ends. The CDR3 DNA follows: TGTGCCAGCAGCTTAATGTCAGTGGGGATGAACACCGGGGAGCTGTTTTTT. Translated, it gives CASSLMSVGMNTGELFF. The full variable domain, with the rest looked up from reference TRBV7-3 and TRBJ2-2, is GAGVSQTPSNKVTEKGKYVELRCDPISGHTALYWYRQSLGQGPEFLIYFQGTGAADDSGLPNDRFFAVRPEGSVSTLKIQRTERGDSAVYLCASSLMSVGMNTGELFFGEGSRLTVL.

CDR3 nucleotide sequence: TGTGCCAGCAGCTCCTGGGATGGGGGGCGGGGAGAGCAGTACTTC. Encoded protein: CASSSWDGGRGEQYF. The chain joins TRBV7-8 to TRBJ2-7, with D perhaps given as TRBD1 or TRBD2 (6 bases each). Germline loops: CDR1 SGHVS, CDR2 FQNEAQ. The CDR3 is 15 residues long. The V gene lost 4 bases and the J gene lost 7 bases, with 20 bases spanning the gap.

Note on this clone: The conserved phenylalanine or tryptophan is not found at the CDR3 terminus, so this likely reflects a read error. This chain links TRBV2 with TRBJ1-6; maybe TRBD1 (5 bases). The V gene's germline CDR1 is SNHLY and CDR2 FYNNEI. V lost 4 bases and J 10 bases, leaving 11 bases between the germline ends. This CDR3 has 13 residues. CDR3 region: CASSGQPESPLHL. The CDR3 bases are TGTGCCAGCAGTGGACAGCCGGAGTCACCCCTCCACCTT.

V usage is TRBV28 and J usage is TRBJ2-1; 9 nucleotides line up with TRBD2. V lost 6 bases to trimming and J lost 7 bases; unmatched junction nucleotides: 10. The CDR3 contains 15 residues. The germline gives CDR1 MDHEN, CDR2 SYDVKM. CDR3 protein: CASSTLAGRPNEQFF. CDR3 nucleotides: TGTGCCAGCAGCACCCTAGCGGGGCGGCCAAATGAGCAGTTCTTC.

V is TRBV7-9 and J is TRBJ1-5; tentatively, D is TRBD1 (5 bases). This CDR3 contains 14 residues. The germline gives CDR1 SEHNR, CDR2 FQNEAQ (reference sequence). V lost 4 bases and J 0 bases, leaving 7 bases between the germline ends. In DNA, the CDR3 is TGTGCCAGCAGCTCAGACAGTAGCAATCAGCCCCAGCATTTT. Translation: CASSSDSSNQPQHF. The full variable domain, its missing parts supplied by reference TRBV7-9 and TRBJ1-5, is DTGVSQNPRHKITKRGQNVTFRCDPISEHNRLYWYRQTLGQGPEFLTYFQNEAQLEKSRLLSDRFSAERPKGSFSTLEIQRTEQGDSAMYLCASSSDSSNQPQHFGDGTRLSIL.

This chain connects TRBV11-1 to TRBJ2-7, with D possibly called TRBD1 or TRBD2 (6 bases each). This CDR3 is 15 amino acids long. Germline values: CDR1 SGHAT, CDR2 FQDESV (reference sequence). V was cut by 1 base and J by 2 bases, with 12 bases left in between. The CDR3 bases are TGTGCCAGCAGCTTAGAGGGGGGATATACCTACGAGCAGTACTTC. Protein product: CASSLEGGYTYEQYF.

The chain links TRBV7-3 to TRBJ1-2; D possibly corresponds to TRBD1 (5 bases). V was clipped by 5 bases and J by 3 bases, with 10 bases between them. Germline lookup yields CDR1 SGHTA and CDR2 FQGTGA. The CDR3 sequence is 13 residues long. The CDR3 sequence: CASSPGVDYGYTF. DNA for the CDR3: TGTGCCAGCAGCCCGGGGGTGGACTATGGCTACACCTTC.

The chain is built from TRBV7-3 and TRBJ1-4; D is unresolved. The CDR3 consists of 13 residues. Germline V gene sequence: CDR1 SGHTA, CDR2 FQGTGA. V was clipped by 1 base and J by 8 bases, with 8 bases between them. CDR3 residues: CASSLIFGEKLFF. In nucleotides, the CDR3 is TGTGCCAGCAGCTTAATTTTCGGGGAAAAACTGTTTTTT.

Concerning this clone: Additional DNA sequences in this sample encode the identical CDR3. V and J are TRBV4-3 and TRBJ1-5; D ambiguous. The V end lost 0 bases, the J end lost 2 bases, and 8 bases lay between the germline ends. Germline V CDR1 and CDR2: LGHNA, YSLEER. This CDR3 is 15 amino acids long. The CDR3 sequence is CASSQDLVGNQPQHF. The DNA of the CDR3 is TGCGCCAGCAGCCAAGATTTGGTCGGCAATCAGCCCCAGCATTTT.

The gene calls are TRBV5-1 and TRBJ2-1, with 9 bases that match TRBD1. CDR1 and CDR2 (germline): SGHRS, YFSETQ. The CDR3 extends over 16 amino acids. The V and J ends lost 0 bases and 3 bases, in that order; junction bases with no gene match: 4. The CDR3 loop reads CASSLAQGQGYNEQFF. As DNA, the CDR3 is TGCGCCAGCAGCTTGGCCCAGGGACAGGGCTACAATGAGCAGTTCTTC.

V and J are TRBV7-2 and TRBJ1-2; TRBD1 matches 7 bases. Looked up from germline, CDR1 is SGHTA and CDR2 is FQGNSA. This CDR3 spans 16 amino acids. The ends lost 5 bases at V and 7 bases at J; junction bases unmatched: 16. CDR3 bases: TGTGCCAGCAGCGATACCCGGGGGAGGGGGCGGTCTGGCTACACCTTC. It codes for CASSDTRGRGRSGYTF.

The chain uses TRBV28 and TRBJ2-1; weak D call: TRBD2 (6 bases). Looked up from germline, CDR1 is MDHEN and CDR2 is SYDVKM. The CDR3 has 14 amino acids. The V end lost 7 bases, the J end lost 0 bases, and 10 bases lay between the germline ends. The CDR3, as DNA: TGTGCCAGCATCCGGGGGAGCTCCTACAATGAGCAGTTCTTC. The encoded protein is CASIRGSSYNEQFF.

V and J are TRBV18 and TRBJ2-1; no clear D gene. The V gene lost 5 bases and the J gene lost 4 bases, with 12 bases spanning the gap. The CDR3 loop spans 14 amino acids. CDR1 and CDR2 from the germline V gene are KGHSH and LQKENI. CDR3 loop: CASSDIGRYNEQFF. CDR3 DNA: TGTGCCAGCTCAGATATCGGCCGGTACAATGAGCAGTTCTTC.

As DNA, the CDR3 is TGCGCCAGCAGCTTGAATGTTGCGATGCGTTTCGACACTGAAGCTTTCTTT. Its protein product is CASSLNVAMRFDTEAFF. This rearrangement joins TRBV5-1 to TRBJ1-1; D gene unclear. The germline CDR1 and CDR2 sequences are SGHRS and YFSETQ. Between the trimmed V and J ends, which lost 1 base and 3 bases, there was a span of 19 bases. The CDR3 totals 17 residues.

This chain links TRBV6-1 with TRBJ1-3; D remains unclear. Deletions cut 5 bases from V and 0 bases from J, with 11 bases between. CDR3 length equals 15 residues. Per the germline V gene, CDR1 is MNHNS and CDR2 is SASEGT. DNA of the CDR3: TGTGCCAGCAGTCCAGTAATAAACTCTGGAAACACCATATATTTT. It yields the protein CASSPVINSGNTIYF.

CDR3 loop: CASSSTDGSYEQYF. The CDR3 region has the DNA TGTGCCAGCAGCTCGACGGACGGTTCCTACGAGCAGTACTTC. The chain carries TRBV5-4 and TRBJ2-7, with unresolved D. The CDR3 covers 14 residues. Germline V gives CDR1 SGHNT, CDR2 YYREEE (reference sequence). V lost 3 bases to trimming and J lost 1 base, with 11 bases between them.

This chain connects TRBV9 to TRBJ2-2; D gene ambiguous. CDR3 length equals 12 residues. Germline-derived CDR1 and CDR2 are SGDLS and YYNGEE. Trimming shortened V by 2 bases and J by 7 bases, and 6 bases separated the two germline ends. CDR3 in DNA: TGTGCCAGCAGCGTTGGGGTCGGGGAGCTGTTTTTT. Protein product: CASSVGVGELFF.

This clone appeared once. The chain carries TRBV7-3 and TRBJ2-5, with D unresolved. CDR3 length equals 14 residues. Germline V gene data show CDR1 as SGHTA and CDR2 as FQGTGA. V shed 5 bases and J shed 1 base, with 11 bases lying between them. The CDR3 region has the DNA TGTGCCAGCAGCCCAACGACGGGCCAAGAGACCCAGTACTTC. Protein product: CASSPTTGQETQYF.

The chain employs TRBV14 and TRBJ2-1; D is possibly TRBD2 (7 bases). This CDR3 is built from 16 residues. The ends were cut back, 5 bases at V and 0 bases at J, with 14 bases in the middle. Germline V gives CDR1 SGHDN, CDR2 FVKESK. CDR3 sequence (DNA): TGTGCCAGCAGCAGACTAGGGGGGGCCTCCTACAATGAGCAGTTCTTC. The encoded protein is CASSRLGGASYNEQFF. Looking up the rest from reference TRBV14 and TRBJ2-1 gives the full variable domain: EAGVTQFPSHSVIEKGQTVTLRCDPISGHDNLYWYRRVMGKEIKFLLHFVKESKQDESGMPNNRFLAERTGGTYSTLKVQPAELEDSGVYFCASSRLGGASYNEQFFGPGTRLTVL.

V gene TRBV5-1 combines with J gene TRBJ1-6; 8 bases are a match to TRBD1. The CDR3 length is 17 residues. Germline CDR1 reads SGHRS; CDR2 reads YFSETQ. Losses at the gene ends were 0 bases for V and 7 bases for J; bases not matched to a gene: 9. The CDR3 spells CASSLEAMRQGNSPLHF. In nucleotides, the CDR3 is TGCGCCAGCAGCTTGGAGGCAATGAGACAGGGGAATTCACCCCTCCACTTT.

The CDR3 spells CASSVIRDYGYTF. Written as DNA, the CDR3 is TGTGCCAGCAGCGTCATACGAGACTATGGCTACACCTTC. The chain is built from TRBV5-8 and TRBJ1-2; D gene unclear. V was trimmed by 4 bases and J by 3 bases, leaving 10 bases between them. This CDR3 is 13 amino acids long. Germline CDR1 reads SGHTS; CDR2 reads YDEGEE.

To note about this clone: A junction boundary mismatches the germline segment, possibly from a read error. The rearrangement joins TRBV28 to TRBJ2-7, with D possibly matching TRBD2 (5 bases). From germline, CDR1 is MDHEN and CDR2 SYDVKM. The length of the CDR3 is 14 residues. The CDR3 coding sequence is TGTGCCAGCAGTTTGCCTCTCGGGGTCTACGGGCAGTACTTC. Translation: CASSLPLGVYGQYF.

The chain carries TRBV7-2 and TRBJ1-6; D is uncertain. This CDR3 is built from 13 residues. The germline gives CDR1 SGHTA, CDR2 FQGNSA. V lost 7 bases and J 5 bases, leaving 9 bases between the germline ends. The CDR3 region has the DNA TGTGCCAGCACCCAGAACAATAATTCACCCCTCCACTTT. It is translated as CASTQNNNSPLHF.

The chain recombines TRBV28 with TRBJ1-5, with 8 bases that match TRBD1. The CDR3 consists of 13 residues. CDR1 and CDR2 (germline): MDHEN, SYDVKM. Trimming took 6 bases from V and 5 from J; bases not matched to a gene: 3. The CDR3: CASRTGADQPQHF. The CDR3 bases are TGTGCCAGCAGGACAGGGGCCGATCAGCCCCAGCATTTT.